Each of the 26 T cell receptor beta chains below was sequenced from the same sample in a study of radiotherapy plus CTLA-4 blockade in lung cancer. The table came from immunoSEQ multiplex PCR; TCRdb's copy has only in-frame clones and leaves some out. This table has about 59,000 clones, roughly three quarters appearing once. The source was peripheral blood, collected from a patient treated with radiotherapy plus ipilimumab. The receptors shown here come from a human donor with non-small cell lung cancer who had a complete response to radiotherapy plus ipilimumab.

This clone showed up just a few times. DNA of the CDR3: TGTGCCAGTAGTATAGATCTATCAGGAGGACTAGCGGGAGGGAGCTCCTACAATGAGCAGTTCTTC. Its translation is CASSIDLSGGLAGGSSYNEQFF. The chain is built from TRBV19 and TRBJ2-1; the match to TRBD2 covers 15 bases. The CDR3 is made up of 22 amino acids. Germline loops: CDR1 LNHDA, CDR2 SQIVND (reference sequence). V lost 0 bases and J lost 0; bases outside the gene matches: 12. Variable domain in full (rest from reference TRBV19 and TRBJ2-1): DGGITQSPKYLFRKEGQNVTLSCEQNLNHDAMYWYRQDPGQGLRLIYYSQIVNDFQKGDIAEGYSVSREKKESFPLTVTSAQKNPTAFYLCASSIDLSGGLAGGSSYNEQFFGPGTRLTVL.

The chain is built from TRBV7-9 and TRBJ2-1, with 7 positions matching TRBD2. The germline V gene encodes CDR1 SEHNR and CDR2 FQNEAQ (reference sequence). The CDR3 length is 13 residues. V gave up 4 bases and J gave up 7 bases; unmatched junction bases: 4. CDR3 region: CASSSGLDNEQFF. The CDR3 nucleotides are TGTGCCAGCAGCTCCGGACTAGATAATGAGCAGTTCTTC.

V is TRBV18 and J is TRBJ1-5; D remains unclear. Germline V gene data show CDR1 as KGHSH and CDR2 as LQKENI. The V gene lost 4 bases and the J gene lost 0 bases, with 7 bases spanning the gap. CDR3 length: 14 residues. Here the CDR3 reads CASSLGFSNQPQHF. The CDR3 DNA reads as TGTGCCAGCTCACTCGGTTTTAGCAATCAGCCCCAGCATTTT.

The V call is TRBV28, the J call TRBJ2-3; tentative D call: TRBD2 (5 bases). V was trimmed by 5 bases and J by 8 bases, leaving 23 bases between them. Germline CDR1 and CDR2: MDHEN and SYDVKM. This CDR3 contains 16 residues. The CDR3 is CASSAPRLGSRGTQYF. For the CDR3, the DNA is TGTGCCAGCAGTGCCCCGCGCCTAGGCTCACGGGGTACGCAGTATTTT.

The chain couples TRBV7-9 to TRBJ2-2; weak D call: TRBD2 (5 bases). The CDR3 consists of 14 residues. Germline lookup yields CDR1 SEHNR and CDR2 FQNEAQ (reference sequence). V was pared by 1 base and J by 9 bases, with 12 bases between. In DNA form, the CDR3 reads TGTGCCAGCAGCTTAGGTTCGGGGTACAGGGAGCTGTTTTTT. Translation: CASSLGSGYRELFF.

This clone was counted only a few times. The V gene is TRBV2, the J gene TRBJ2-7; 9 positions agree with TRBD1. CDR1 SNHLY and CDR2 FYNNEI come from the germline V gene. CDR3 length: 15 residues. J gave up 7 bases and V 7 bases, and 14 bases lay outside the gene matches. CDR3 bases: TGTGCCAGCAAAGGCATCGGGACAGGGTATCAAGAGCAGTACTTC. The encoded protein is CASKGIGTGYQEQYF.

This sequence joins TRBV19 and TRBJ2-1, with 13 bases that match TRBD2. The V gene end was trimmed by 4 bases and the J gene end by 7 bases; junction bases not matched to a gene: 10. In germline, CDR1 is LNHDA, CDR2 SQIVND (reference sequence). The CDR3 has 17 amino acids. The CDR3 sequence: CASSRGLAGFVVNEQFF. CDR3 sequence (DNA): TGTGCCAGTAGTAGGGGACTAGCGGGGTTTGTGGTAAATGAGCAGTTCTTC.

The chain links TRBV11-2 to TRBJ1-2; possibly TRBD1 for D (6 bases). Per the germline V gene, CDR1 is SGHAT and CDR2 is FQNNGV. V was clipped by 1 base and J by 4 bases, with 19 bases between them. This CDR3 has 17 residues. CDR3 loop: CASSLAGGRGDLYGYTF. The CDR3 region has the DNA TGTGCCAGCAGCTTAGCGGGGGGGAGGGGGGACCTCTATGGCTACACCTTC. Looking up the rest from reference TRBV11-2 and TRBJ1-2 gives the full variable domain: EAGVAQSPRYKIIEKRQSVAFWCNPISGHATLYWYQQILGQGPKLLIQFQNNGVVDDSQLPKDRFSAERLKGVDSTLKIQPAKLEDSAVYLCASSLAGGRGDLYGYTFGSGTRLTVV.

The chain's CDR3 is CASSLRQGAVYAYEQYF. CDR3 nucleotides: TGTGCCAGCAGTTTGCGACAGGGGGCGGTTTACGCCTACGAGCAGTACTTC. The chain links TRBV28 to TRBJ2-7, with TRBD1 identical over 10 bases. This CDR3 contains 17 residues. From germline, CDR1 is MDHEN and CDR2 SYDVKM. V lost 3 bases, J lost 2 bases, and 10 bases stayed unmatched.

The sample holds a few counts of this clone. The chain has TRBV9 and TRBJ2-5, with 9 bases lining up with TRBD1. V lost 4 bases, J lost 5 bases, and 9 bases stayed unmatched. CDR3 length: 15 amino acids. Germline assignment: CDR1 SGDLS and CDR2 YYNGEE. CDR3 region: CASSPWDRARETQYF. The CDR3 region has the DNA TGTGCCAGCAGCCCATGGGACAGGGCCAGGGAGACCCAGTACTTC. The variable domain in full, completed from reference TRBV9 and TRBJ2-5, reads DSGVTQTPKHLITATGQRVTLRCSPRSGDLSVYWYQQSLDQGLQFLIQYYNGEERAKGNILERFSAQQFPDLHSELNLSSLELGDSALYFCASSPWDRARETQYFGPGTRLLVL.

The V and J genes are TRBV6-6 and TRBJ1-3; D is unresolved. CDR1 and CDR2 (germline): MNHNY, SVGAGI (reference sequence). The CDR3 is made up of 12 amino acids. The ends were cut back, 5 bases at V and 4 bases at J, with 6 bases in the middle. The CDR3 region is CASSMQGNTIYF. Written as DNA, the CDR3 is TGTGCCAGCAGTATGCAGGGAAACACCATATATTTT.

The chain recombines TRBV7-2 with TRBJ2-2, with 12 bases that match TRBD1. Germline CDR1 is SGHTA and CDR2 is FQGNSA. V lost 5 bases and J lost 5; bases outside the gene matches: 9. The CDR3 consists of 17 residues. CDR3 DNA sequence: TGTGCCAGCAGCACAGCCGGGACAGGGGGCATTACCGGGGAGCTGTTTTTT. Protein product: CASSTAGTGGITGELFF.

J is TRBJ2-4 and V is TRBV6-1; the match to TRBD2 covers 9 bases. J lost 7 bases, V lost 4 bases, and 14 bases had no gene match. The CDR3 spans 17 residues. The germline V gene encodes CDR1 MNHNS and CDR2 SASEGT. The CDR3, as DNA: TGTGCCAGCAGTGCAAGCGGGGGGCGAAGGGGGGGGAACATTCAGTACTTC. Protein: CASSASGGRRGGNIQYF.

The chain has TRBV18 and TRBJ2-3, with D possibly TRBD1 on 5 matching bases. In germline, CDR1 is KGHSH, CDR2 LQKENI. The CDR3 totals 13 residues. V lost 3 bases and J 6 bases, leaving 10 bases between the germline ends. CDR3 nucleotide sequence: TGTGCCAGCTCACCGGGGCTTACGGATACGCAGTATTTT. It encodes CASSPGLTDTQYF.

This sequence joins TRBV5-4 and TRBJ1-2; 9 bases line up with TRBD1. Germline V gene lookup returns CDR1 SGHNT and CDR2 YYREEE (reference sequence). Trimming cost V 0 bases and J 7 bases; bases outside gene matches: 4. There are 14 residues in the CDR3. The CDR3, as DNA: TGTGCCAGCAGCTTGGTGGGGACAGGGAGTGGCTACACCTTC. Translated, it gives CASSLVGTGSGYTF. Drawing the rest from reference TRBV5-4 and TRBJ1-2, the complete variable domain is ETGVTQSPTHLIKTRGQQVTLRCSSQSGHNTVSWYQQALGQGPQFIFQYYREEENGRGNFPPRFSGLQFPNYSSELNVNALELDDSALYLCASSLVGTGSGYTFGSGTRLTVV.

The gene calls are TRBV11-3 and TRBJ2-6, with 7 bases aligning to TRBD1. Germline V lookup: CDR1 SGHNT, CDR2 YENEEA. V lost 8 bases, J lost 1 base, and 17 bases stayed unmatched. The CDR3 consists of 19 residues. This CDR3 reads CASPRKGARNSSGANVLTF. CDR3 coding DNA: TGTGCCAGCCCTCGGAAGGGGGCTAGGAACTCTTCTGGGGCCAACGTCCTGACTTTC.

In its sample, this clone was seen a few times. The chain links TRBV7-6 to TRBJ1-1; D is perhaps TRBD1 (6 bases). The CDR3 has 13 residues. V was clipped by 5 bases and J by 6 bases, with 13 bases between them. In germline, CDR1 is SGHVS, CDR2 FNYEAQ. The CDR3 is CASSVGTRAEAFF. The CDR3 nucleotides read TGTGCCAGCAGCGTAGGGACAAGAGCTGAAGCTTTCTTT.

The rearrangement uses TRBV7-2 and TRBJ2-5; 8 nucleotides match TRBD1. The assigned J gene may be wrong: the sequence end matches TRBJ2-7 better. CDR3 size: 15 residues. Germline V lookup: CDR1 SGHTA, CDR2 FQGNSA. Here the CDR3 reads CASSFRDRNSYEQYF. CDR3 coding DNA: TGTGCCAGCAGCTTCCGGGACAGGAACTCCTACGAGCAGTACTTC.

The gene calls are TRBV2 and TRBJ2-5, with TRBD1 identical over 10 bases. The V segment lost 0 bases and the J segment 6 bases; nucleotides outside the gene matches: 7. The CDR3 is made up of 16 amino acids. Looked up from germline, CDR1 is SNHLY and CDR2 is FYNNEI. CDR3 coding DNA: TGTGCCAGCAGTGAAGCGCCCAAGGGACAGGGGCAGACCCAGTACTTC. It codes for CASSEAPKGQGQTQYF.

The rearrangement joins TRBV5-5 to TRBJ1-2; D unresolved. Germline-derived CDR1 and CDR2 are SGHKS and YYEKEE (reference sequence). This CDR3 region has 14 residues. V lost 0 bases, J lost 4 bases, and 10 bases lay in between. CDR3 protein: CASSLATKTYGYTF. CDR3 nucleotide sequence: TGTGCCAGCAGCTTGGCCACAAAAACCTATGGCTACACCTTC.

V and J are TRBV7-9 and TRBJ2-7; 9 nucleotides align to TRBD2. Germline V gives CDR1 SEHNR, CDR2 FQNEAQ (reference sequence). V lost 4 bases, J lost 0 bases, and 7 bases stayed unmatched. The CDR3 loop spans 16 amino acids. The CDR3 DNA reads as TGTGCCAGCAGCTCTGTAGGGGGACTAGCCTCCTACGAGCAGTACTTC. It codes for CASSSVGGLASYEQYF. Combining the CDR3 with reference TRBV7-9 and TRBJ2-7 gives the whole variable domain DTGVSQNPRHKITKRGQNVTFRCDPISEHNRLYWYRQTLGQGPEFLTYFQNEAQLEKSRLLSDRFSAERPKGSFSTLEIQRTEQGDSAMYLCASSSVGGLASYEQYFGPGTRLTVT.

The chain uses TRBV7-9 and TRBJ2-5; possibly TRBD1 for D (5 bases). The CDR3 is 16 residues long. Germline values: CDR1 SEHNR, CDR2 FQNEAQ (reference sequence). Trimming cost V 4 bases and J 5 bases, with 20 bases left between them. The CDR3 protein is CASSSPDSEIEETQYF. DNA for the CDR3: TGTGCCAGCAGCTCGCCAGACAGCGAGATCGAGGAGACCCAGTACTTC.

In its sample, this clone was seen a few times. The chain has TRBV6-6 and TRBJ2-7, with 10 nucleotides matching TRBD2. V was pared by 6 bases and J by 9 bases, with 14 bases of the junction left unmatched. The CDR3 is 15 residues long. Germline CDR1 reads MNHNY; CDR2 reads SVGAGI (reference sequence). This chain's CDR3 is CASSRRLAGSHGQYF. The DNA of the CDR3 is TGTGCCAGCAGCCGCCGACTAGCGGGTTCCCACGGGCAGTACTTC.

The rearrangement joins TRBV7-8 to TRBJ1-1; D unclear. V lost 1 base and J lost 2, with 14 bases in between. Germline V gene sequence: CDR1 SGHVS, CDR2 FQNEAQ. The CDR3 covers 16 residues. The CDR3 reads CASSLVGRTVNTEAFF. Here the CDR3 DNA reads TGTGCCAGCAGCTTAGTCGGGAGGACGGTCAACACTGAAGCTTTCTTT.

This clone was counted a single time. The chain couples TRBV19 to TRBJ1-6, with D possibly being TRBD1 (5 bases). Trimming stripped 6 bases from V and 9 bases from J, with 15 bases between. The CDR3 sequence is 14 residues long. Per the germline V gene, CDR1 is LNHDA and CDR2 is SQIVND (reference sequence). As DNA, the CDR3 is TGTGCCAGTAGCGGGGACTGGGATAGTTCACCCCTCCACTTT. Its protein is CASSGDWDSSPLHF.

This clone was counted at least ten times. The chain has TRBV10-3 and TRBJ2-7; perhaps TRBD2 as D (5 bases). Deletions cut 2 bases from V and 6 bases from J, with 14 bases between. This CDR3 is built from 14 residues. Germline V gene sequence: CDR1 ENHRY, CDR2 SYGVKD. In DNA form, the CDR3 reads TGTGCCATCAGTGAGCCCACACTAGTTCCCGAGCAGTACTTC. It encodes CAISEPTLVPEQYF.